This note documents a single T cell receptor beta chain sequence. This clonotype was detected a few times. This receptor's antigen is unknown. No base-level quality is on record; no much larger clone is a single base apart. The data derive from a study of response to subunit inactivated influenza vaccine (dated by TCRdb to 2017 to 2018). Describing the broader study: The study used deep quantitative T cell receptor repertoire profiling to track responses to a trivalent subunit inactivated influenza vaccine.

The full study reports these points: The authors suggested that each seasonal influenza vaccination may recruit only a limited number of new T cells.

Taken from cysteine to phenylalanine, the CDR3 has 12 residues. CDR3 DNA is the only sequence kept; it has 36 bases, read in frame from the first base. V is pared back by 2 bases and J by 6 bases, with 5 bases lying between the germline termini. CDR1 and CDR2, looked up from the germline V gene, are SGHAT and FQNNGV. The method behind the library was RT-PCR. The sequencer listed for this sample is Illumina HiSeq 2500. Clones were called with MiXCR by TCRdb after fastp trimmed the public reads at Q25, and only in-frame beta chains were retained. When rows share a CDR3 protein, they turn into one entry using the most common DNA and genes. The sample table records 280,000 or so distinct CDR3 sequences; about a fifth of these occur just once. Roughly 10% of the sample belongs to the ten largest clones.

Rearrangement joined TRBV11-2 to TRBJ2-1; the D gene remains uncertain. This sample comprised PBMCs from blood, obtained about 20 months after vaccination. The receptor was isolated from a man aged 50-75 years who received an inactivated influenza vaccine. Donor details come from another sample of the same person, matched by shared clones. Here is the DNA: TGTGCCAGCAGCTTATATTCCAATGAGCAGTTCTTC. It translates to CASSLYSNEQFF.